What follows describes a single T cell receptor beta chain. The antigen remains undetermined. Assay: immunoSEQ multiplex PCR; the TCRdb copy retains only in-frame clones and omits some. The sample lists approximately 160,000 clones, approximately 91% occurring once. Germline-derived CDR1 and CDR2 are SGHAT and FQNNGV. J was trimmed by 9 bases and V by 5 bases; bases with no gene match: 14. The length of the CDR3 is 16 residues. This entry belongs to a study of cytomegalovirus exposure and HLA in healthy donors. Turning to the study itself: The 130 or so validation repertoires, a later analysis reported, used the same platform as the approximately 700 first-cohort repertoires.

Study-wide results and caveats: The authors listed around 150 TCR beta chains as cytomegalovirus-associated. A classifier reportedly called cytomegalovirus status with high sensitivity and specificity.

The donors were members of the roughly 120-subject validation cohort (separate from the roughly 670-subject first cohort). This receptor was identified in a woman between 18 and 29 years old in good health and CMV-seropositive. This chain joins TRBV11-2 and TRBJ2-3, with TRBD2 matching over 10 bases. Sequencing was performed on PBMCs. CDR3 coding DNA: TGTGCCAGCAGCCTGACGGGCGGACTAGCGGTTGACACGCAGTATTTT. Translation: CASSLTGGLAVDTQYF. The entire variable domain, with the rest obtained from reference TRBV11-2 and TRBJ2-3, is as follows: EAGVAQSPRYKIIEKRQSVAFWCNPISGHATLYWYQQILGQGPKLLIQFQNNGVVDDSQLPKDRFSAERLKGVDSTLKIQPAKLEDSAVYLCASSLTGGLAVDTQYFGPGTRLTVL.